Below are 7 T cell receptor beta chains sequenced from a single sample in a study of blood T cell repertoires in COVID-19. Produced via immunoSEQ multiplex PCR; TCRdb's table is partial and in-frame only. The sample contains 290,000 or so clones, 90% of which appear only once. Sequenced: PBMCs or T cells enriched from blood (not recorded which). These receptors were collected from a woman aged 18 to 35 with acute COVID-19.

The genes are TRBV4-1 and TRBJ2-5; 11 bases agree with TRBD1. V was clipped by 0 bases and J by 6 bases; unmatched bases: 6. Germline V gene sequence: CDR1 MGHRA, CDR2 YSYEKL. This CDR3 has 16 amino acids. CDR3 region: CASSQDWDRGLKTQYF. For the CDR3, the DNA is TGCGCCAGCAGCCAAGATTGGGACAGGGGGTTGAAGACCCAGTACTTC.

This clone was picked up a small number of times. The chain carries TRBV12-3 or TRBV12-4 and TRBJ2-1; D remains unclear. CDR3 length equals 11 residues. Trimming took 6 bases from V and 5 from J, leaving 5 bases between them. In DNA, the CDR3 is TGTGCCAGCAGCACTAACAATGAGCAGTTCTTC. It is translated as CASSTNNEQFF.

This chain links TRBV5-1 with TRBJ1-1, with D perhaps TRBD1 (6 bases). The CDR3 has 15 residues. Germline V gene sequence: CDR1 SGHRS, CDR2 YFSETQ. With 3 bases removed from V and 8 bases from J, the gap between germline ends came to 20 bases. This chain's CDR3 is CASSSTRGGAREAFF. The DNA of the CDR3 is TGCGCCAGCAGCTCCACTCGGGGGGGCGCAAGGGAAGCTTTCTTT.

The chain couples TRBV3-1 (or the pseudogene TRBV3-2) to TRBJ2-7; 7 bases match TRBD2. The germline gives CDR1 LGHDT, CDR2 YNNKEL (reference sequence). This CDR3 has 16 amino acids. V shed 3 bases and J 6 bases; nucleotides not matched to a gene: 14. The CDR3 bases are TGTGCCAGCAGCCAGGAAGGACTAGGGGTCTTCTCCGAGCAGTACTTC. Amino acid sequence: CASSQEGLGVFSEQYF.

Only a few counts were recorded for this clone. The rearrangement links TRBV12-5 to TRBJ1-3; possibly TRBD1 for D (5 bases). The CDR3 loop spans 15 amino acids. CDR1 and CDR2 (germline): LGHNT, FRNRAP. The V and J ends lost 6 bases and 0 bases respectively, with 12 bases between them. The CDR3 coding sequence is TGTGCTAGTGGCCCGACAGTTCACTCTGGAAACACCATATATTTT. Its translation is CASGPTVHSGNTIYF.

The chain carries TRBV6-2 or TRBV6-3 and TRBJ2-2; TRBD1 agrees at 7 bases. This CDR3 comprises 17 residues. Germline lookup yields CDR1 MNHEY and CDR2 SVGEGT. After removal of 5 bases from V and 4 bases from J, the junction contained 13 bases not matched to a gene. CDR3 nucleotides: TGTGCCAGCAGTACAATCAGGACAGGCTTTCCCACCGGGGAGCTGTTTTTT. Amino acids: CASSTIRTGFPTGELFF.

The chain links TRBV28 to TRBJ2-7, with D maybe TRBD2 (5 bases). Between the trimmed V and J ends, which lost 0 bases and 1 base, there was a span of 13 bases. The V gene's germline CDR1 is MDHEN and CDR2 SYDVKM. The CDR3 consists of 16 residues. In DNA, the CDR3 is TGTGCCAGCAGTTTATGGATTGAGACGGGATCCTACGAGCAGTACTTC. Its translation is CASSLWIETGSYEQYF.